The 3 T cell receptor beta chains presented below share a single source sample, sequenced in a study of blood T cells in healthy people across ages. Alongside a J-beta primer mix, a sample-barcoded 5' primer served in a second PCR lasting about 7 to 11 cycles. MiXCR was run by TCRdb on the 5' RACE reads, yielding one entry per CDR3 protein. The sample contains about 580,000 distinct CDR3 sequences, roughly 48% of which appear only once. Sample: blood. Every receptor here comes from an elderly man in good health.

The V call is TRBV29-1, the J call TRBJ2-3, with a tentative D call TRBD2 (5 bases). Per the germline V gene, CDR1 is SQVTM and CDR2 is ANQGSEA. V dropped 4 bases and J dropped 6 bases, with 17 bases sitting between them. The CDR3 spans 14 residues. CDR3 coding DNA: TGCAGCGTTGGTAGAGCGGCTGTGGGGGATACGCAGTATTTT. It specifies CSVGRAAVGDTQYF.

With respect to this clonotype: The junction and the germline gene differ at one end; a read error may be behind it. The rearrangement uses TRBV7-7 and TRBJ2-7; 15 bases are shared with TRBD2. The germline gives CDR1 SSHAT, CDR2 FNYEAQ (reference sequence). This CDR3 comprises 15 residues. CDR3 nucleotide sequence: TGTGCTAGCAGCCGCGGACTAGCGGGGGGGGACGAGCAGTACTTC. Encoded protein: CASSRGLAGGDEQYF.

The table lists this clonotype with a few counts. The chain couples TRBV7-2 to TRBJ2-3; TRBD2 is a possible D gene (5 bases). Trimming removed 5 bases from V and 3 bases from J, with 9 bases in between. The CDR3 spans 13 residues. Germline V gene lookup returns CDR1 SGHTA and CDR2 FQGNSA. The CDR3 region is CASSGGLTDTQYF. For the CDR3, the DNA is TGTGCCAGCAGCGGTGGACTGACAGATACGCAGTATTTT.